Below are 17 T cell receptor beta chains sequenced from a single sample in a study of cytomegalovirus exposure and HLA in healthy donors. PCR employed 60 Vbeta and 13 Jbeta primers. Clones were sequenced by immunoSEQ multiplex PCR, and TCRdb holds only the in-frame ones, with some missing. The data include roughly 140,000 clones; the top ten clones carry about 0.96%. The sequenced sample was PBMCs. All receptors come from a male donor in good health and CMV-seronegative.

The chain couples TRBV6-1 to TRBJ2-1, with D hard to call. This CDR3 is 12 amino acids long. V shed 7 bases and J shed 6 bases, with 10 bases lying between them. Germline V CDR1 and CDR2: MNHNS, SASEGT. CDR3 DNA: TGTGCCAGCAAAGAGGTACGCAATGAGCAGTTCTTC. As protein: CASKEVRNEQFF.

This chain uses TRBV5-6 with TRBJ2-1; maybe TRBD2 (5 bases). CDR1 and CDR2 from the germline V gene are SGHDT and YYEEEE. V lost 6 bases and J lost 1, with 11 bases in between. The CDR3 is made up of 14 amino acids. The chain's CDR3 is CASTLRLSYNEQFF. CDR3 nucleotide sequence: TGTGCCAGCACACTAAGACTATCCTACAATGAGCAGTTCTTC.

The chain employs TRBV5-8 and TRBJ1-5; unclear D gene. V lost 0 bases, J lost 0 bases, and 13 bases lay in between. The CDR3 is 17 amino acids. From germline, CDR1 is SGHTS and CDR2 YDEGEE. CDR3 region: CASSLAVAADSNQPQHF. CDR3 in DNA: TGTGCCAGCAGCTTGGCCGTGGCGGCTGATAGCAATCAGCCCCAGCATTTT.

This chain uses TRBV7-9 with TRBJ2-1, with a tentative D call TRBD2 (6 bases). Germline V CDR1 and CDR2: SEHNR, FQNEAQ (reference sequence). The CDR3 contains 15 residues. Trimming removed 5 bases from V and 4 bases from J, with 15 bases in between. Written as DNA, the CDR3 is TGTGCCAGCAGCACGGGACTTCGCTTGTACAATGAGCAGTTCTTC. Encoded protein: CASSTGLRLYNEQFF.

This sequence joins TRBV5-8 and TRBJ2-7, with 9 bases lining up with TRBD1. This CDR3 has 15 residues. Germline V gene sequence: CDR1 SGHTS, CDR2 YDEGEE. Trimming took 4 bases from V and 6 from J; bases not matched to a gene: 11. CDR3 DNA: TGTGCCAGCAGCGACCCCGGGACAGGGCGCACCGAGCAGTACTTC. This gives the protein CASSDPGTGRTEQYF.

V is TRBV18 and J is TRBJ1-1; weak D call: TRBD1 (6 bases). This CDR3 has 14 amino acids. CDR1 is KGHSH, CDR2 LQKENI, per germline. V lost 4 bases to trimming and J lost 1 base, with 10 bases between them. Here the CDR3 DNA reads TGTGCCAGCTCACTACTGGGGGCGAACACTGAAGCTTTCTTT. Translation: CASSLLGANTEAFF.

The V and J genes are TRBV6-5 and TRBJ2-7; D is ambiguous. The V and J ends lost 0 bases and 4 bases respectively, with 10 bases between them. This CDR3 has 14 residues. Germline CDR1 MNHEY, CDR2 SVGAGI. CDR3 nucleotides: TGTGCCAGCAGTTACTCGTTTGGGCATTACGAGCAGTACTTC. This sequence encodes CASSYSFGHYEQYF.

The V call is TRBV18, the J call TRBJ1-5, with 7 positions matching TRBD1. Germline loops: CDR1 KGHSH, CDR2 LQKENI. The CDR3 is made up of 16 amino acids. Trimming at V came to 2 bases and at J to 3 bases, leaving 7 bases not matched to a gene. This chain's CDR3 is CASSPMPGGYNQPQHF. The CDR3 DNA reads TGTGCCAGCTCACCAATGCCAGGGGGATACAATCAGCCCCAGCATTTT.

The CDR3 here is CASSPTRTRSNEQFF. CDR3 in DNA: TGTGCCAGCAGCCCCACCCGGACTAGAAGCAATGAGCAGTTCTTC. The V gene is TRBV7-6, the J gene TRBJ2-1; TRBD2 aligns across 7 bases. CDR1 SGHVS and CDR2 FNYEAQ come from the germline V gene. The length of the CDR3 is 15 residues. With V trimmed by 5 bases and J by 6 bases, 10 bases remained unmatched.

CDR3 coding DNA: TGCGCCAGCAGCCCCACGGGGGACCAGGGAGGGAAACTGTTTTTT. Translation: CASSPTGDQGGKLFF. This rearrangement joins TRBV5-1 to TRBJ1-4, with D possibly TRBD1 on 5 matching bases. The CDR3 has 15 residues. Germline V CDR1 and CDR2: SGHRS, YFSETQ. The V and J ends lost 4 bases and 11 bases respectively, with 21 bases between them. Drawing the rest from reference TRBV5-1 and TRBJ1-4, the complete variable domain is KAGVTQTPRYLIKTRGQQVTLSCSPISGHRSVSWYQQTPGQGLQFLFEYFSETQRNKGNFPGRFSGRQFSNSRSEMNVSTLELGDSALYLCASSPTGDQGGKLFFGSGTQLSVL.

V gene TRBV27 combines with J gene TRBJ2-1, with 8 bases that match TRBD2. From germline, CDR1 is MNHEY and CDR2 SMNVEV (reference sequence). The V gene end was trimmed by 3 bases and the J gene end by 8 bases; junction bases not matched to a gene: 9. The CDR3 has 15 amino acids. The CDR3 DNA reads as TGTGCCAGCAGTTTTTTCGGGGGGGCCACGGATGAGCAGTTCTTC. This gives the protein CASSFFGGATDEQFF.

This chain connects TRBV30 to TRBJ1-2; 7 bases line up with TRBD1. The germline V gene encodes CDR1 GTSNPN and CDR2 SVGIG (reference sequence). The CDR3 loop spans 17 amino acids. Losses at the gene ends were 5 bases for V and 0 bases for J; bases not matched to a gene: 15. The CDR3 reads CAWAGTGTEFTNYGYTF. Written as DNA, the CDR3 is TGTGCCTGGGCGGGGACGGGGACAGAATTTACTAACTATGGCTACACCTTC.

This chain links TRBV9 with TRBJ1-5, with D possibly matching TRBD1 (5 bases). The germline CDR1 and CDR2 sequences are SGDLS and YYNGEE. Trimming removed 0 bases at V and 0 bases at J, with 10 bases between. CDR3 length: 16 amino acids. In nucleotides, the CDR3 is TGTGCCAGCAGCGTAGGTACAGGATTTAGCAATCAGCCCCAGCATTTT. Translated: CASSVGTGFSNQPQHF.

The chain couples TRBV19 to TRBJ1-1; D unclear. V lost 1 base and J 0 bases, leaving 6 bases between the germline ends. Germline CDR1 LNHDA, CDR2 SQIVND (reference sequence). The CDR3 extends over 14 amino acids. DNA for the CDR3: TGTGCCAGTAGTATAGGCGGGCTGAACACTGAAGCTTTCTTT. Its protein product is CASSIGGLNTEAFF.

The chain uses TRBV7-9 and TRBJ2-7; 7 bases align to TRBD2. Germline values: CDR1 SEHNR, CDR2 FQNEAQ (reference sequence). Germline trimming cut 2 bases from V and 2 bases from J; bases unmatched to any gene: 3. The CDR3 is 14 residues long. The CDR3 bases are TGTGCCAGCAGCTTAAAGGCGGGGGCCTACGAGCAGTACTTC. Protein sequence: CASSLKAGAYEQYF.

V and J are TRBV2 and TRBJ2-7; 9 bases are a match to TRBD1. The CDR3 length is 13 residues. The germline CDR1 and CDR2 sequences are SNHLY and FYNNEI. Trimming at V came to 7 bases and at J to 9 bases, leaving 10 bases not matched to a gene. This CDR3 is CASNSGQGLGQYF. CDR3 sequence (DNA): TGTGCCAGCAACTCGGGACAGGGTCTTGGGCAGTACTTC. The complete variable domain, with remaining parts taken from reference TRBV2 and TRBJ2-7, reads EPEVTQTPSHQVTQMGQEVILRCVPISNHLYFYWYRQILGQKVEFLVSFYNNEISEKSEIFDDQFSVERPDGSNFTLKIRSTKLEDSAMYFCASNSGQGLGQYFGPGTRLTVT.

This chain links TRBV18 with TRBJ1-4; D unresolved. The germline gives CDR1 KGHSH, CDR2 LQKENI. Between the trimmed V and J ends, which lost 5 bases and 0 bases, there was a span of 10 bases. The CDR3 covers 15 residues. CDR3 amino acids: CASSSDIATNEKLFF. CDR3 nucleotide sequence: TGTGCCAGCTCATCCGACATTGCAACTAATGAAAAACTGTTTTTT.